This TCR beta chain was captured in a study of CD8 T cells in Susac syndrome. Study-level background: The Susac syndrome patients were therapy-naive, on corticosteroids, or on intravenous immunoglobulin alone at blood draw.

The CDR3 is made up of 14 amino acids. The germline V gene encodes CDR1 LNHDA and CDR2 SQIVND (reference sequence). The V gene end was trimmed by 7 bases and the J gene end by 7 bases; junction bases not matched to a gene: 8. An input of roughly 0.45 to 1 ug of RNA was subjected to reverse transcription using random hexamers. TCRdb reanalysed the immunoSEQ multiplex PCR reads using MiXCR and keeps one entry per CDR3 protein. Here the sample spans 180,000 or so distinct CDR3 sequences, over 90% being singletons. The chain combines TRBV19 with TRBJ1-4; TRBD1 matches at 8 bases. The sample was CD4+ T cells from PBMCs. The TCR sequence derives from a human donor with Susac syndrome. The CDR3 region is CASTRQGRSEKLFF. CDR3 nucleotides: TGTGCCAGTACAAGACAGGGGCGATCTGAAAAACTGTTTTTT.